Below are 11 T cell receptor beta chains sequenced from a single sample in a study of human versus mouse CDR3 diversity and MHC coevolution. Using immunoSEQ multiplex PCR, the repertoire was profiled, and TCRdb retains in-frame clones only, with some absent. The sample holds tens of thousands of clones; roughly 93% are singletons and the top ten take about 1.4%. Source material: naive CD4+ T cells from blood. Subset of the sample: CD45RO-negative CD62L-positive naive CD4 T cells. These receptor sequences come from a person between 25 and 69 years old in good health.

The chain carries TRBV4-3 and TRBJ1-4, with TRBD1 identical over 9 bases. J was trimmed by 3 bases and V by 3 bases; bases with no gene match: 5. The CDR3 loop spans 16 amino acids. Germline CDR1 LGHNA, CDR2 YSLEER. CDR3 DNA sequence: TGCGCCAGCAGCCATGGACAGGGGTTCCCTAATGAAAAACTGTTTTTT. This gives the protein CASSHGQGFPNEKLFF.

This clone was detected only once. The chain links TRBV7-2 to TRBJ2-3; 7 positions match TRBD2. The germline V gene encodes CDR1 SGHTA and CDR2 FQGNSA. The ends lost 8 bases at V and 2 bases at J; junction bases unmatched: 7. This CDR3 spans 14 amino acids. The CDR3 protein is CASRRGRTTDTQYF. CDR3 in DNA: TGTGCCAGCCGGCGCGGGAGAACCACAGATACGCAGTATTTT.

The chain carries TRBV5-8 and TRBJ2-1; TRBD2 agrees at 12 bases. CDR3 length: 14 residues. V shed 6 bases, J shed 10 bases, and the junction held 8 bases outside the gene matches. CDR1 and CDR2 from the germline V gene are SGHTS and YDEGEE. The CDR3 DNA is TGTGCCAGCATAACTAGCGGGGGGCGGAAGGAGCAGTTCTTC. Encoded protein: CASITSGGRKEQFF.

The rearrangement uses TRBV5-6 and TRBJ1-5; TRBD1 matches 7 bases. This CDR3 is 18 amino acids long. The ends lost 4 bases at V and 4 bases at J; junction bases unmatched: 17. Germline CDR1 is SGHDT and CDR2 is YYEEEE. The CDR3 loop reads CASSLRMRDRELNQPQHF. The CDR3 bases are TGTGCCAGCAGCCTGCGCATGCGAGACAGGGAGTTAAATCAGCCCCAGCATTTT.

The chain couples TRBV25-1 to TRBJ2-5, with 7 nucleotides matching TRBD2. CDR1 and CDR2 from the germline V gene are MGHDK and SYGVNS. CDR3 size: 15 residues. V shed 3 bases, J shed 2 bases, and the junction held 6 bases outside the gene matches. The CDR3 DNA sequence: TGTGCCAGCAGTGAGCTGGGGGGGGGACAAGAGACCCAGTACTTC. Translated: CASSELGGGQETQYF.

J is TRBJ2-5 and V is TRBV18, with D possibly matching TRBD1 (5 bases). Judging by the DNA end, TRBJ2-7 fits better; the J call may be wrong. The CDR3 has 13 residues. The germline V gene encodes CDR1 KGHSH and CDR2 LQKENI. This CDR3 is CASSPTETYEQYF. The DNA of the CDR3 is TGTGCCAGCTCACCGACAGAGACCTACGAGCAGTACTTC.

The V call is TRBV4-3, the J call TRBJ2-7, with 9 bases lining up with TRBD2. The CDR3 covers 16 residues. Germline values: CDR1 LGHNA, CDR2 YSLEER. V lost 0 bases and J lost 4; bases outside the gene matches: 7. Here the CDR3 reads CASSQESAGGRYEQYF. The CDR3 DNA reads as TGCGCCAGCAGCCAAGAATCTGCGGGGGGGCGTTACGAGCAGTACTTC.

This chain connects TRBV7-6 to TRBJ2-2; perhaps TRBD1 as D (5 bases). V was clipped by 5 bases and J by 1 base, with 8 bases between them. The CDR3 length is 14 residues. The germline V gene has CDR1 SGHVS and CDR2 FNYEAQ. The CDR3 region is CASSKTVNTGELFF. The CDR3 coding sequence is TGTGCCAGCAGCAAGACAGTGAACACCGGGGAGCTGTTTTTT.

The genes are TRBV11-2 and TRBJ2-1; 8 nucleotides line up with TRBD2. This CDR3 has 13 amino acids. The germline V gene has CDR1 SGHAT and CDR2 FQNNGV. V was pared by 8 bases and J by 4 bases, with 4 bases of the junction left unmatched. CDR3 protein: CASGGGYYNEQFF. CDR3 nucleotide sequence: TGTGCCAGCGGCGGGGGGTATTACAATGAGCAGTTCTTC.

The rearrangement uses TRBV6-6 and TRBJ2-1; 11 nucleotides match TRBD1. The germline gives CDR1 MNHNY, CDR2 SVGAGI (reference sequence). Trimming removed 6 bases from V and 4 bases from J; junction bases left unmatched: 2. The CDR3 has 14 amino acids. The CDR3: CASSWDRGYNEQFF. The CDR3 DNA follows: TGTGCCAGCAGCTGGGACAGGGGGTACAATGAGCAGTTCTTC.

The chain uses TRBV9 and TRBJ2-6; D uncertain. V lost 5 bases, J lost 4 bases, and 7 bases lay in between. This CDR3 is 13 amino acids long. CDR1 is SGDLS and CDR2 is YYNGEE in the germline V gene. Here the CDR3 DNA reads TGTGCCAGCAGTGTTCCGGGGGCCAACGTCCTGACTTTC. As protein: CASSVPGANVLTF. The whole variable domain, filled in from reference TRBV9 and TRBJ2-6, reads DSGVTQTPKHLITATGQRVTLRCSPRSGDLSVYWYQQSLDQGLQFLIQYYNGEERAKGNILERFSAQQFPDLHSELNLSSLELGDSALYFCASSVPGANVLTFGAGSRLTVL.